This T cell receptor (beta chain) was retrieved from a study of shared clonotypes between healthy human individuals. Only in-frame clones appear in the TCRdb table, and some are missing; sequencing was by immunoSEQ multiplex PCR. The table lists just over 2,000,000 clones, 85% to 95% of them singletons. CDR3 length equals 16 residues. Whole-study findings and limits: Clonotypes which were not shared had lower generation probabilities than clonotypes that all four donors shared. Roughly 5% of naive CD4 clonotypes were shared across four donors. Generally, estimated richness proved larger in naive subsets than it did in memory subsets.

Remarks on this clone: The antigen is undetermined.

The sequencing sample was made of naive CD4+ T cells sorted from blood. Subset of the sample: CD45RA+ positively selected. The receptor comes from a man between 18 and 29 years old in good health. This chain connects TRBV12-1 to TRBJ2-3; TRBD2 reflects the table's D call only, with no check against the DNA. TRBV12-1 is noted as a pseudogene. CDR3 in amino acids: CASSEGTSNISDTQYF. CDR3 bases: TGTGCCAGCAGCGAGGGGACTAGCAATATTTCAGATACGCAGTATTTT.